This entry lists 32 T cell receptor beta chains sequenced from one sample in a study of blood T cells in healthy people across ages. Together with a sample-barcoded 5' primer, a J-beta primer mix was included in a second PCR lasting about 7 to 11 cycles. TCRdb fed the 5' RACE reads into MiXCR, producing one record per CDR3 protein. The table records some 1.6 million distinct CDR3 sequences, roughly a third of them present only once. The specimen sequenced was blood. The receptor source for this set is a woman aged 25-40 years in good health.

This clonotype was picked up a small number of times. CDR3 bases: TGTGCCAGCAGTCAGACAGGGCAGTTTGATGAGCAGTTCTTC. Its protein product is CASSQTGQFDEQFF. The rearrangement joins TRBV6-6 to TRBJ2-1; 7 positions match TRBD1. This CDR3 comprises 14 residues. J gave up 8 bases and V 5 bases, and 9 bases lay outside the gene matches. Germline V CDR1 and CDR2: MNHNY, SVGAGI (reference sequence).

The J gene is TRBJ2-3, the V gene TRBV20-1; D remains unclear. V lost 3 bases to trimming and J lost 6 bases, with 16 bases between them. The germline gives CDR1 DFQATT, CDR2 SNEGSKA (reference sequence). This CDR3 is built from 14 residues. The CDR3 sequence: CSASGKASLDTQYF. CDR3 sequence (DNA): TGCAGTGCTAGTGGTAAGGCTAGTCTGGATACGCAGTATTTT.

The rearrangement uses TRBV7-8 and TRBJ2-7; TRBD1 might be the D (5 bases). V was shortened by 5 bases and J by 0 bases, with 11 bases between the two germline ends. In germline, CDR1 is SGHVS, CDR2 FQNEAQ. The CDR3 contains 14 residues. The CDR3 loop reads CASSDSLFSYEQYF. The CDR3 DNA reads TGTGCCAGCAGCGACAGCCTTTTCTCCTACGAGCAGTACTTC.

This clonotype was counted between two and nine times. This chain joins TRBV6-6 and TRBJ2-7; 8 bases line up with TRBD1. CDR1 is MNHNY, CDR2 SVGAGI, per germline (reference sequence). J lost 5 bases, V lost 0 bases, and 12 bases had no gene match. The CDR3 is made up of 17 amino acids. The CDR3 nucleotides read TGTGCCAGCAGTTACTCGAACAGGGGGACTGCCAACAACGAGCAGTACTTC. This encodes CASSYSNRGTANNEQYF.

This sequence joins TRBV3-1 and TRBJ2-7; no firm D call. CDR1 and CDR2 (germline): LGHDT, YNNKEL (reference sequence). The CDR3 covers 15 residues. Trimming took 1 base from V and 2 from J, leaving 12 bases between them. The CDR3 DNA reads as TGTGCCAGCAGCCAAGTTGGGCGCCAGCCCTACGAGCAGTACTTC. Protein product: CASSQVGRQPYEQYF.

The chain carries TRBV5-1 and TRBJ2-1, with 10 nucleotides matching TRBD2. The germline V gene encodes CDR1 SGHRS and CDR2 YFSETQ. This CDR3 spans 16 amino acids. The junction had 5 bases not matched to a gene; V was cut back by 2 bases and J by 3 bases. The CDR3 bases are TGCGCCAGCAGCTTTGCGGCTAGCGGGAGCTACAATGAGCAGTTCTTC. It yields the protein CASSFAASGSYNEQFF. Full variable domain (remainder filled in from reference TRBV5-1 and TRBJ2-1): KAGVTQTPRYLIKTRGQQVTLSCSPISGHRSVSWYQQTPGQGLQFLFEYFSETQRNKGNFPGRFSGRQFSNSRSEMNVSTLELGDSALYLCASSFAASGSYNEQFFGPGTRLTVL.

This clonotype was detected many times. The genes are TRBV10-3 and TRBJ2-7, with 9 bases lining up with TRBD1. The CDR3 is 15 amino acids. Germline assignment: CDR1 ENHRY and CDR2 SYGVKD. V dropped 10 bases and J dropped 4; count of bases not matched to a gene: 14. The CDR3, as DNA: TGTGCCAGCACGAACCCCGGGACAGGGATATACGAGCAGTACTTC. Translation gives CASTNPGTGIYEQYF.

The chain links TRBV7-9 to TRBJ2-3; D is ambiguous. The V end lost 6 bases, the J end lost 1 base, and 8 bases lay between the germline ends. The CDR3 loop spans 13 amino acids. Germline V gene sequence: CDR1 SEHNR, CDR2 FQNEAQ (reference sequence). The CDR3 bases are TGTGCCAGCAGTTGGGCGGGCACAGATACGCAGTATTTT. Amino acids: CASSWAGTDTQYF.

The chain uses TRBV5-1 and TRBJ2-1; TRBD1 agrees at 7 bases. Germline V lookup: CDR1 SGHRS, CDR2 YFSETQ. The CDR3 sequence is 13 residues long. V shed 4 bases, J shed 8 bases, and the junction held 6 bases outside the gene matches. CDR3 protein: CASSRTGEDEQFF. The DNA of the CDR3 is TGCGCCAGCAGCCGCACAGGGGAAGATGAGCAGTTCTTC.

In this sample, this clonotype turned up once. The chain links TRBV19 to TRBJ2-2; TRBD2 matches at 15 bases. Trimming at V came to 7 bases and at J to 6 bases, leaving 6 bases not matched to a gene. The CDR3 length is 16 residues. Germline V gene sequence: CDR1 LNHDA, CDR2 SQIVND (reference sequence). CDR3 protein: CASNHGTSGRPGELFF. CDR3 DNA: TGTGCCAGTAACCATGGGACTAGCGGGAGGCCCGGGGAGCTGTTTTTT.

In its sample, this clonotype was seen a few times. The V call is TRBV7-8, the J call TRBJ2-6, with 7 nucleotides matching TRBD1. From germline, CDR1 is SGHVS and CDR2 FQNEAQ. The CDR3 covers 17 residues. V was clipped by 5 bases and J by 2 bases; unmatched bases: 9. The CDR3 protein is CASSARTGVPGANVLTF. DNA of the CDR3: TGTGCCAGCAGCGCCCGAACAGGGGTTCCTGGGGCCAACGTCCTGACTTTC.

The chain recombines TRBV7-3 with TRBJ2-3; D unresolved. The CDR3 extends over 14 amino acids. Trimming stripped 5 bases from V and 4 bases from J, with 13 bases between. CDR1 is SGHTA and CDR2 is FQGTGA in the germline V gene. As DNA, the CDR3 is TGTGCCAGCAGCCCGACGCGGTGGGCAGATACGCAGTATTTT. It yields the protein CASSPTRWADTQYF. Filled out from reference TRBV7-3 and TRBJ2-3, the complete variable domain reads GAGVSQTPSNKVTEKGKYVELRCDPISGHTALYWYRQSLGQGPEFLIYFQGTGAADDSGLPNDRFFAVRPEGSVSTLKIQRTERGDSAVYLCASSPTRWADTQYFGPGTRLTVL.

About this clonotype itself: One end of the junction does not line up with germline, which may come from a read error. The V call is TRBV7-9, the J call TRBJ2-3; 7 positions match TRBD1. The CDR3 consists of 16 residues. CDR1 and CDR2 from the germline V gene are SEHNR and FQNEAQ (reference sequence). The CDR3 DNA is TGTGCCTGCAGCTTAGCGAGACAGGGAATTGCAGATACGCAGTATTTT. The encoded protein is CACSLARQGIADTQYF.

V and J are TRBV6-2 or TRBV6-3 and TRBJ2-7; D gene ambiguous. Germline values: CDR1 MNHEY, CDR2 SVGEGT. This CDR3 region has 13 residues. Trimming took off 7 bases at V and 4 bases at J, with 14 bases between the two ends. CDR3 in DNA: TGTGCCAGCAATGTCGTCCTGGGATACGAGCAGTACTTC. Encoded protein: CASNVVLGYEQYF.

V usage is TRBV5-1 and J usage is TRBJ2-7, with D perhaps matching TRBD1 (5 bases). The CDR3 sequence is 13 residues long. CDR1 is SGHRS, CDR2 YFSETQ, per germline. The V gene lost 0 bases and the J gene lost 7 bases, with 11 bases spanning the gap. As DNA, the CDR3 is TGCGCCAGCAGCTTGGACAGGACGAAGGAGCAGTACTTC. This sequence encodes CASSLDRTKEQYF.

The chain has TRBV18 and TRBJ2-1, with 7 bases lining up with TRBD2. Germline V gene data show CDR1 as KGHSH and CDR2 as LQKENI. CDR3 size: 16 residues. V gave up 6 bases and J gave up 2 bases; unmatched junction bases: 10. CDR3 sequence: CASSQGAGSTYNEQFF. CDR3 sequence (DNA): TGTGCCAGCTCGCAGGGAGCGGGGTCGACCTACAATGAGCAGTTCTTC.

This clonotype appeared a single time. The CDR3 region has the DNA TGTGCCAGCAGTGAAGCGAGGAGGTCCGTTCCCGGCGATCAGCCCCAGCATTTT. Protein: CASSEARRSVPGDQPQHF. The chain recombines TRBV6-1 with TRBJ1-5; no clear D. Germline assignment: CDR1 MNHNS and CDR2 SASEGT. With 0 bases removed from V and 5 bases from J, the gap between germline ends came to 20 bases. The CDR3 is 18 amino acids.

The chain combines TRBV6-1 with TRBJ2-7, with 8 bases lining up with TRBD2. This CDR3 has 12 residues. In germline, CDR1 is MNHNS, CDR2 SASEGT. V lost 10 bases, J lost 12 bases, and 14 bases stayed unmatched. CDR3 protein: CATGRETPVRYF. In nucleotides, the CDR3 is TGTGCCACCGGGAGGGAGACTCCGGTACGGTACTTC.

The V call is TRBV11-2, the J call TRBJ1-2, with 9 nucleotides matching TRBD1. The germline V gene encodes CDR1 SGHAT and CDR2 FQNNGV. This CDR3 comprises 15 residues. The V and J ends lost 1 base and 6 bases, in that order; junction bases with no gene match: 6. CDR3 nucleotide sequence: TGTGCCAGCAGCTTAGGGTGGGGACAGGGAGATGGCTACACCTTC. As protein: CASSLGWGQGDGYTF.

In its sample, this clonotype was seen a few times. V gene TRBV7-3 combines with J gene TRBJ2-1, with D maybe TRBD2 (6 bases). Germline V CDR1 and CDR2: SGHTA, FQGTGA. The length of the CDR3 is 15 residues. Trimming removed 3 bases at V and 2 bases at J, with 11 bases between. The CDR3 DNA reads as TGTGCCAGCAGCTTCCTAGGCGGGGCCTACAATGAGCAGTTCTTC. It specifies CASSFLGGAYNEQFF. Together with reference TRBV7-3 and TRBJ2-1, the CDR3 gives the full variable domain: GAGVSQTPSNKVTEKGKYVELRCDPISGHTALYWYRQSLGQGPEFLIYFQGTGAADDSGLPNDRFFAVRPEGSVSTLKIQRTERGDSAVYLCASSFLGGAYNEQFFGPGTRLTVL.

This clonotype was seen a few times. This chain connects TRBV7-8 to TRBJ2-1; no reliable D call. V lost 6 bases to trimming and J lost 6 bases, with 15 bases between them. In germline, CDR1 is SGHVS, CDR2 FQNEAQ. This CDR3 comprises 14 residues. CDR3 in DNA: TGTGCCAGCAGGTCCGACGGGTTTGGCAATGAGCAGTTCTTC. Amino acid sequence: CASRSDGFGNEQFF.

This chain uses TRBV10-3 with TRBJ1-4; D is uncertain. The CDR3 covers 16 residues. V was shortened by 6 bases and J by 2 bases, with 16 bases between the two germline ends. Germline V CDR1 and CDR2: ENHRY, SYGVKD. CDR3 nucleotide sequence: TGTGCCATCAGCCCCTCGAGGGCCGGGACTAATGAAAAACTGTTTTTT. Amino acids: CAISPSRAGTNEKLFF.

This clonotype has only a few counts. The CDR3 spells CASSSSGAVDTQYF. The CDR3 DNA follows: TGTGCCAGCAGTTCGTCGGGAGCAGTAGATACGCAGTATTTT. The chain is built from TRBV27 and TRBJ2-3; maybe TRBD2 (6 bases). The CDR3 has 14 residues. Trimming removed 4 bases from V and 5 bases from J, with 13 bases in between. Germline V gene data show CDR1 as MNHEY and CDR2 as SMNVEV (reference sequence).

This clonotype was counted only a few times. This may be a read error, as it is one base from a much larger clone. The V gene is TRBV20-1, the J gene TRBJ2-7; D is unclear. The J call is uncertain, as TRBJ2-5 better fits the DNA end. The CDR3 sequence is 12 residues long. The germline CDR1 and CDR2 sequences are DFQATT and SNEGSKA (reference sequence). For the CDR3, the DNA is TGCAGTGCCCATGCCCTCGCGGAGACCCAGTACTTC. This codes for CSAHALAETQYF.

This clonotype was seen a handful of times. V and J are TRBV20-1 and TRBJ2-7; possible D gene TRBD2, 5 bases. The germline gives CDR1 DFQATT, CDR2 SNEGSKA (reference sequence). V dropped 5 bases and J dropped 3 bases, with 17 bases sitting between them. This CDR3 has 14 amino acids. In DNA, the CDR3 is TGCAGTGCTGCCGTTGCGGGCAGGTTCTACGAGCAGTACTTC. Its translation: CSAAVAGRFYEQYF.

This clonotype was counted a few times. CDR3: CASSHRTSGGKETQYF. CDR3 bases: TGTGCCAGCAGCCATCGGACTAGCGGGGGGAAGGAGACCCAGTACTTC. The chain recombines TRBV7-8 with TRBJ2-5; 14 nucleotides line up with TRBD2. The trim removed 5 bases at V and 5 bases at J, leaving 7 bases unmatched. CDR1 is SGHVS, CDR2 FQNEAQ, per germline. This CDR3 is 16 amino acids long.

This clonotype was seen a few times. This sequence joins TRBV10-3 and TRBJ2-7; tentatively, D is TRBD1 (5 bases). Trimming took 7 bases from V and 0 from J, leaving 7 bases between them. The CDR3 consists of 12 residues. CDR1 is ENHRY, CDR2 SYGVKD, per germline. CDR3 sequence (DNA): TGTGCCATCAAAGACAGCTCCTACGAGCAGTACTTC. Protein: CAIKDSSYEQYF.

The V gene is TRBV4-2, the J gene TRBJ1-2; a weak D match, TRBD1 (6 bases). Trimming removed 5 bases from V and 6 bases from J, with 13 bases in between. In germline, CDR1 is LGHNA, CDR2 YNFKEQ. CDR3 length equals 13 residues. CDR3 in amino acids: CASSSPDSHGYTF. The CDR3 nucleotides are TGTGCCAGCAGCTCGCCGGACAGCCATGGCTACACCTTC.

J is TRBJ1-1 and V is TRBV5-5; D remains unclear. The CDR3 runs to 15 residues. Trimming stripped 4 bases from V and 3 bases from J, with 16 bases between. Germline V gene sequence: CDR1 SGHKS, CDR2 YYEKEE (reference sequence). Written as DNA, the CDR3 is TGTGCCAGCAGCATATCTCCGATCGGGTACACTGAAGCTTTCTTT. It is translated as CASSISPIGYTEAFF.

This chain joins TRBV7-9 and TRBJ2-2; TRBD2 matches at 12 bases. CDR3 length: 16 amino acids. V lost 7 bases to trimming and J lost 5 bases; unmatched junction nucleotides: 8. Looked up from germline, CDR1 is SEHNR and CDR2 is FQNEAQ (reference sequence). The CDR3 nucleotides are TGTGCCAGCACCTTGACTAGCGGGAGCGGAACCGGGGAGCTGTTTTTT. Translating gives CASTLTSGSGTGELFF. Looking up the rest from reference TRBV7-9 and TRBJ2-2 gives the full variable domain: DTGVSQNPRHKITKRGQNVTFRCDPISEHNRLYWYRQTLGQGPEFLTYFQNEAQLEKSRLLSDRFSAERPKGSFSTLEIQRTEQGDSAMYLCASTLTSGSGTGELFFGEGSRLTVL.

This clonotype was seen ten or more times. V and J are TRBV29-1 and TRBJ1-2; the D gene is possibly TRBD1 (6 bases). CDR1 is SQVTM and CDR2 is ANQGSEA in the germline V gene. The CDR3 is 13 residues long. Trimming removed 8 bases at V and 5 bases at J, with 18 bases between. In nucleotides, the CDR3 is TGCAGCATACTGAGCAACAGGGAGTATGGCTACACCTTC. As protein: CSILSNREYGYTF.

The rearrangement joins TRBV7-3 to TRBJ2-2; D gene ambiguous. CDR3 size: 16 residues. V lost 5 bases, J lost 1 base, and 14 bases lay in between. CDR1 and CDR2 from the germline V gene are SGHTA and FQGTGA. The CDR3: CASSPGLHQNTGELFF. As DNA, the CDR3 is TGTGCCAGCAGCCCCGGCCTACACCAGAACACCGGGGAGCTGTTTTTT. Together with reference TRBV7-3 and TRBJ2-2, the CDR3 gives the full variable domain: GAGVSQTPSNKVTEKGKYVELRCDPISGHTALYWYRQSLGQGPEFLIYFQGTGAADDSGLPNDRFFAVRPEGSVSTLKIQRTERGDSAVYLCASSPGLHQNTGELFFGEGSRLTVL.